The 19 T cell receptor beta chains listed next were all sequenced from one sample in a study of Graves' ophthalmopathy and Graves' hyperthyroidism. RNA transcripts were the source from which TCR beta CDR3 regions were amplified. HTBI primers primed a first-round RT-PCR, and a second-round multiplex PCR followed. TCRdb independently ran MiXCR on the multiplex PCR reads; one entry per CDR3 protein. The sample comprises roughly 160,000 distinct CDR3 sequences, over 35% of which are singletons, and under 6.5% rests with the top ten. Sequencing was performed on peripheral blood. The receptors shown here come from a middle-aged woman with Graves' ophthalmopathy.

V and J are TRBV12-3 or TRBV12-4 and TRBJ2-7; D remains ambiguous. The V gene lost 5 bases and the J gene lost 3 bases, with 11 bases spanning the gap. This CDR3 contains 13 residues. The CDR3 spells CASSPHLDYEQYF. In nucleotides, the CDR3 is TGTGCCAGCAGTCCACATCTCGACTACGAGCAGTACTTC.

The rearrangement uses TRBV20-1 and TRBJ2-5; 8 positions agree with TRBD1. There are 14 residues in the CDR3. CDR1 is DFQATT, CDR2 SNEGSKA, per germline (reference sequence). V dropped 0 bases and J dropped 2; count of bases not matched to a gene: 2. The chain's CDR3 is CSARDWDRQETQYF. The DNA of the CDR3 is TGCAGTGCTAGAGATTGGGACAGGCAAGAGACCCAGTACTTC.

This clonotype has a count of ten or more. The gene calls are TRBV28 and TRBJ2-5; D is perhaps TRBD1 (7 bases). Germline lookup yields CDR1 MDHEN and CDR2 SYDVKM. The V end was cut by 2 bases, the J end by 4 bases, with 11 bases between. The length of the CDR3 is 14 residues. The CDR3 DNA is TGTGCCAGCAGTTTACCCCAGGGGGGAGAGACCCAGTACTTC. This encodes CASSLPQGGETQYF.

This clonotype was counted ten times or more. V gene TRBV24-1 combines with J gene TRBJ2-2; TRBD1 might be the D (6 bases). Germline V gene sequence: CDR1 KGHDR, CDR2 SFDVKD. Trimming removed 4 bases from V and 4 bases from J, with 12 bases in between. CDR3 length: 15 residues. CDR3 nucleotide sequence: TGTGCCACCAGTGAACCCGGGACACCCACCGGGGAGCTGTTTTTT. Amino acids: CATSEPGTPTGELFF.

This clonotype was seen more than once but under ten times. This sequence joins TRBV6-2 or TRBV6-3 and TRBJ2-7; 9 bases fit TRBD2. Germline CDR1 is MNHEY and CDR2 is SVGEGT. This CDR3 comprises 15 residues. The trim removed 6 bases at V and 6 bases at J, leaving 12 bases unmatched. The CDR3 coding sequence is TGTGCCAGCAGCTTTCCCTTAGCGGGAGATTTCGAGCAGTACTTC. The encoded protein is CASSFPLAGDFEQYF.

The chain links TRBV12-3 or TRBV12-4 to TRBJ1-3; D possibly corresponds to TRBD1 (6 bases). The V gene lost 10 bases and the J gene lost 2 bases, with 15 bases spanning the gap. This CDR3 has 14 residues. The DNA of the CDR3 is TGTGCCACCCGGGACACCAGAACTGGAAACACCATATATTTT. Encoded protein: CATRDTRTGNTIYF.

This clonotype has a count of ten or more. This CDR3 reads CASSPEGTYQETQYF. Here the CDR3 DNA reads TGTGCCAGCTCACCAGAGGGTACATACCAAGAGACCCAGTACTTC. The gene calls are TRBV18 and TRBJ2-5, with D possibly TRBD2 on 5 matching bases. V lost 2 bases to trimming and J lost 0 bases, with 10 bases between them. Germline loops: CDR1 KGHSH, CDR2 LQKENI. The CDR3 extends over 15 amino acids.

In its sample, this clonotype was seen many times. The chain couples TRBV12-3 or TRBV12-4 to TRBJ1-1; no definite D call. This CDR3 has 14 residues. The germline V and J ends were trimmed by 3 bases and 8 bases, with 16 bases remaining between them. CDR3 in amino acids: CASSFYPGEAEAFF. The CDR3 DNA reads TGTGCCAGCAGTTTTTACCCCGGGGAGGCCGAAGCTTTCTTT.

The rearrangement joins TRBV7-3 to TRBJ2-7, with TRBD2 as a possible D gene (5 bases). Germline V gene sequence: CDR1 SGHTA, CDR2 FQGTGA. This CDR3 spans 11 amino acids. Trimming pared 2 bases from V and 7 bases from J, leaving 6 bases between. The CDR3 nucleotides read TGTGCCAGCAGCTTAGGGGAGGAGCAGTACTTC. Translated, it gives CASSLGEEQYF.

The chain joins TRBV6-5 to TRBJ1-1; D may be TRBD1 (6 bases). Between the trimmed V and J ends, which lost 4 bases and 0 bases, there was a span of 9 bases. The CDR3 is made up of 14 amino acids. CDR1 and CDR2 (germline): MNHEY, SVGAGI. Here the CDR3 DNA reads TGTGCCAGCAGTTTGGACAGAATGAACACTGAAGCTTTCTTT. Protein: CASSLDRMNTEAFF.

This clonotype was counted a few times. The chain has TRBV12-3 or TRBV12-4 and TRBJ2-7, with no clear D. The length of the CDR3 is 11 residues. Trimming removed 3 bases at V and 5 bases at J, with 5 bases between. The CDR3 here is CASSFGDEQYF. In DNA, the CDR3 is TGTGCCAGCAGTTTTGGGGACGAGCAGTACTTC.

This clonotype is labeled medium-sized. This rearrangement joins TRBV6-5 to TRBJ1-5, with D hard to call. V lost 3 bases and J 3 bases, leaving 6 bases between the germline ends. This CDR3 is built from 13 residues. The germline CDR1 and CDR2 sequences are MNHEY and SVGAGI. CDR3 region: CASSYEHNQPQHF. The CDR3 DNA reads TGTGCCAGCAGTTATGAGCACAATCAGCCCCAGCATTTT.

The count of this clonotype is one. The CDR3 loop reads CSASGQWTEAFF. CDR3 DNA sequence: TGCAGTGCTAGTGGACAGTGGACTGAAGCTTTCTTT. The chain carries TRBV20-1 and TRBJ1-1; TRBD1 is a possible D gene (6 bases). Trimming left V 3 bases short and J 5 bases short, with 10 bases between. CDR1 is DFQATT and CDR2 is SNEGSKA in the germline V gene (reference sequence). The CDR3 is 12 residues long.

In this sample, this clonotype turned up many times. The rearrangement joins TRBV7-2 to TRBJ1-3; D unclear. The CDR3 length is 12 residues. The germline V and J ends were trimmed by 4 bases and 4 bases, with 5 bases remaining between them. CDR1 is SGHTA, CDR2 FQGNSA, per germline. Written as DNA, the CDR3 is TGTGCCAGCAGCTCTCCCGGAAACACCATATATTTT. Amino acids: CASSSPGNTIYF.

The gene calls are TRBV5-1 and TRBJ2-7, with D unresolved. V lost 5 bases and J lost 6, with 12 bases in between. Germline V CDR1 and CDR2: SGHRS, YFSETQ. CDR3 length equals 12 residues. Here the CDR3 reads CASRPDPGEQYF. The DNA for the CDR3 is TGCGCCAGCAGACCTGACCCGGGCGAGCAGTACTTC.

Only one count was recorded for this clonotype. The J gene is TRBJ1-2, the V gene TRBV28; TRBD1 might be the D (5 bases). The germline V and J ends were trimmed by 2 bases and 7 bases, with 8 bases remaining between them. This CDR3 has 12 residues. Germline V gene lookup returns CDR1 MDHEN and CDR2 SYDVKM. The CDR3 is CASSLKTAGYTF. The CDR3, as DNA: TGTGCCAGCAGTTTAAAGACAGCTGGCTACACCTTC.

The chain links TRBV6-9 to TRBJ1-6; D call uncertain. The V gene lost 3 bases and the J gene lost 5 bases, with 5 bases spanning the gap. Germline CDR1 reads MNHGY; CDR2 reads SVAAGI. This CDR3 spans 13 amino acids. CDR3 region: CASSYGNNSPLHF. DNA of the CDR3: TGTGCCAGCAGTTACGGGAATAATTCACCCCTCCACTTT.

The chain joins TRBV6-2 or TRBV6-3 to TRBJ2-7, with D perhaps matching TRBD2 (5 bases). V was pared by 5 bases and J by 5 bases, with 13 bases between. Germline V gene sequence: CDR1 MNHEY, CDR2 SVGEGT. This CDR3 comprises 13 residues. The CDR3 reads CASSDQMEDEQYF. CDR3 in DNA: TGTGCCAGCAGTGACCAAATGGAGGACGAGCAGTACTTC.

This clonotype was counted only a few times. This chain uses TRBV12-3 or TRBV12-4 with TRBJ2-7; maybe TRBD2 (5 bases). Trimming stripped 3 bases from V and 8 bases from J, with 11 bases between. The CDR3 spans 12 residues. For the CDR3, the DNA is TGTGCCAGCAGTTTCTCTGGGGAGCAGCAGTACTTC. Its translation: CASSFSGEQQYF.